Shown below are 27 T cell receptor beta chains from a single sample sequenced in a study of T cells in localized non-small cell lung cancer. TCRdb's table, derived via immunoSEQ multiplex PCR, lists solely in-frame clones and lacks some. The data contain about 36,000 clones, roughly 85% of them seen just once; the ten biggest clones take up less than 9%. The sequencing here drew on peripheral blood, taken before any cancer treatment. Source of these receptors: a woman aged 35-75 years with stage I lung adenocarcinoma.

This clone has a handful of counts. The chain links TRBV2 to TRBJ1-2; D is uncertain. The CDR3 has 12 amino acids. Trimming took off 7 bases at V and 4 bases at J, with 10 bases between the two ends. Germline loops: CDR1 SNHLY, CDR2 FYNNEI. CDR3: CASTSGFYGYTF. The DNA for the CDR3 is TGTGCCAGCACTTCCGGGTTCTATGGCTACACCTTC.

The rearrangement links TRBV6-5 to TRBJ1-2; weak D call: TRBD1 (5 bases). Trimming left V 5 bases short and J 6 bases short, with 13 bases between. There are 13 residues in the CDR3. CDR1 is MNHEY and CDR2 is SVGAGI in the germline V gene. The DNA for the CDR3 is TGTGCCAGCAGTCAGGGAGGACTCGATGGCTACACCTTC. Its protein is CASSQGGLDGYTF.

The chain links TRBV27 to TRBJ1-5; D remains ambiguous. The CDR3 is 17 residues long. Germline loops: CDR1 MNHEY, CDR2 SMNVEV (reference sequence). V dropped 5 bases and J dropped 4 bases, with 21 bases sitting between them. The CDR3 bases are TGTGCCAGCAGTCCCACCAGACGGACGGCTTATAATCAGCCCCAGCATTTT. Translated: CASSPTRRTAYNQPQHF.

The chain combines TRBV30 with TRBJ2-3; 7 positions agree with TRBD1. V lost 4 bases to trimming and J lost 5 bases; unmatched junction nucleotides: 9. This CDR3 comprises 14 residues. Per germline, CDR1 GTSNPN and CDR2 SVGIG (reference sequence). The CDR3 DNA follows: TGTGCCTGGAAGAGGGGGCGGGTCAAAGATACGCAGTATTTT. This translates into CAWKRGRVKDTQYF.

The V call is TRBV9, the J call TRBJ2-5, with D tentatively TRBD1 or TRBD2 (5 bases each). Germline V lookup: CDR1 SGDLS, CDR2 YYNGEE. V was clipped by 3 bases and J by 2 bases, with 17 bases between them. CDR3 size: 16 residues. CDR3 region: CASSGASRGSQETQYF. The DNA of the CDR3 is TGTGCCAGCAGCGGGGCCTCCCGGGGCAGTCAAGAGACCCAGTACTTC.

A single count supports this clone. The chain uses TRBV28 and TRBJ1-5, with 10 bases that match TRBD1. V was clipped by 5 bases and J by 5 bases; unmatched bases: 6. This CDR3 spans 15 amino acids. Germline-derived CDR1 and CDR2 are MDHEN and SYDVKM. CDR3 residues: CASSLTGGWDQPQHF. In DNA, the CDR3 is TGTGCCAGCAGTCTGACAGGGGGCTGGGATCAGCCCCAGCATTTT.

The rearrangement uses TRBV29-1 and TRBJ1-2, with 8 bases identical to TRBD1. The CDR3 spans 12 residues. Germline V gives CDR1 SQVTM, CDR2 ANQGSEA. V trimming: 3 bases; J trimming: 8 bases; junction bases outside the gene matches: 5. The CDR3 here is CSVDETGVGYTF. CDR3 in DNA: TGCAGCGTTGACGAGACAGGGGTCGGCTACACCTTC.

DNA of the CDR3: TGTGCCAGCATCCCAGAAGGGCTGAGCAATCAGCCCCAGCATTTT. Its protein product is CASIPEGLSNQPQHF. The chain joins TRBV6-1 to TRBJ1-5, with unresolved D. The CDR3 loop spans 15 amino acids. V gave up 7 bases and J gave up 1 base, with 14 bases separating them. The germline gives CDR1 MNHNS, CDR2 SASEGT.

This chain uses TRBV20-1 with TRBJ1-5, with D unresolved. The germline V gene encodes CDR1 DFQATT and CDR2 SNEGSKA (reference sequence). This CDR3 has 11 amino acids. V was clipped by 1 base and J by 6 bases, with 4 bases between them. CDR3 loop: CSARGVQPQHF. The CDR3 bases are TGCAGTGCTAGAGGGGTTCAGCCCCAGCATTTT.

The chain carries TRBV19 and TRBJ1-2; 7 bases map to TRBD1. V was pared by 7 bases and J by 4 bases, with 6 bases of the junction left unmatched. Germline V lookup: CDR1 LNHDA, CDR2 SQIVND (reference sequence). The CDR3 is made up of 13 amino acids. The CDR3 region has the DNA TGTGCCAGTAAAGACAGGGCAAGCTATGGCTACACCTTC. Encoded protein: CASKDRASYGYTF.

The V and J genes are TRBV29-1 and TRBJ2-2, with no clear D. V was cut by 1 base and J by 2 bases, with 14 bases left in between. CDR1 is SQVTM and CDR2 is ANQGSEA in the germline V gene. CDR3 length: 16 amino acids. CDR3 region: CSVEGVDGFNTGELFF. For the CDR3, the DNA is TGCAGCGTTGAAGGGGTCGACGGATTTAACACCGGGGAGCTGTTTTTT.

V usage is TRBV5-6 and J usage is TRBJ1-1; 7 positions match TRBD1. The length of the CDR3 is 16 residues. Germline-derived CDR1 and CDR2 are SGHDT and YYEEEE. J gave up 3 bases and V 0 bases, and 8 bases lay outside the gene matches. CDR3 residues: CASSLGGAQGYTEAFF. The CDR3 coding sequence is TGTGCCAGCAGCTTGGGGGGGGCACAGGGGTACACTGAAGCTTTCTTT.

The chain has TRBV10-3 and TRBJ1-1; TRBD1 agrees at 8 bases. CDR1 is ENHRY, CDR2 SYGVKD, per germline. The junction had 8 bases not matched to a gene; V was cut back by 6 bases and J by 5 bases. This CDR3 region has 14 residues. The chain's CDR3 is CAIRDRTGLTEAFF. Here the CDR3 DNA reads TGTGCCATCAGAGATAGGACAGGGCTAACTGAAGCTTTCTTT.

This CDR3 reads CASSEGTPEAFF. For the CDR3, the DNA is TGTGCCAGCAGCGAAGGGACACCCGAAGCTTTCTTT. The chain carries TRBV9 and TRBJ1-1; weak D call: TRBD1 (6 bases). Per the germline V gene, CDR1 is SGDLS and CDR2 is YYNGEE. V was pared by 3 bases and J by 8 bases, with 11 bases between. The length of the CDR3 is 12 residues.

The CDR3 is CASSLVRRGAKKAFF. The CDR3 DNA follows: TGTGCCAGCAGCTTAGTTCGGAGGGGCGCGAAGAAGGCTTTCTTT. V and J are TRBV11-2 and TRBJ1-1; TRBD1 might be the D (5 bases). The germline V gene has CDR1 SGHAT and CDR2 FQNNGV. Trimming removed 1 base from V and 11 bases from J, with 20 bases in between. The CDR3 is 15 residues long. Variable domain in full (rest from reference TRBV11-2 and TRBJ1-1): EAGVAQSPRYKIIEKRQSVAFWCNPISGHATLYWYQQILGQGPKLLIQFQNNGVVDDSQLPKDRFSAERLKGVDSTLKIQPAKLEDSAVYLCASSLVRRGAKKAFFGQGTRLTVV.

This clone came up once. The chain employs TRBV25-1 and TRBJ2-1; 9 nucleotides agree with TRBD2. The V gene's germline CDR1 is MGHDK and CDR2 SYGVNS. Germline trimming cut 4 bases from V and 5 bases from J; bases unmatched to any gene: 12. The CDR3 consists of 17 residues. The CDR3 coding sequence is TGTGCCAGCAGTGGCCCCCCTGGCGGGGGGGCCGACAATGAGCAGTTCTTC. This encodes CASSGPPGGGADNEQFF.

CDR3 amino acids: CASSSATGNGGYTF. CDR3 nucleotides: TGCGCCAGCAGCTCGGCCACAGGGAACGGGGGCTACACCTTC. J is TRBJ1-2 and V is TRBV5-1; TRBD1 is a possible D gene (6 bases). This CDR3 spans 14 amino acids. Germline loops: CDR1 SGHRS, CDR2 YFSETQ. Trimming removed 3 bases from V and 8 bases from J, with 17 bases in between.

This chain joins TRBV7-2 and TRBJ1-5, with D maybe TRBD1 (5 bases). The CDR3 totals 14 residues. Germline CDR1 is SGHTA and CDR2 is FQGNSA. Trimming stripped 4 bases from V and 4 bases from J, with 11 bases between. CDR3 bases: TGTGCCAGCAGCTCCCGACAGTTTAATCAGCCCCAGCATTTT. Translated: CASSSRQFNQPQHF.

The CDR3 DNA follows: TGTGCCATCAGCAAGGACAGCGATCAGCCCCAGCATTTT. Its translation: CAISKDSDQPQHF. J is TRBJ1-5 and V is TRBV10-3; D is perhaps TRBD1 (6 bases). Per the germline V gene, CDR1 is ENHRY and CDR2 is SYGVKD. CDR3 length equals 13 residues. The V gene lost 6 bases and the J gene lost 5 bases, with 11 bases spanning the gap.

As for this clone: Other DNA variants within this sample encode the same CDR3. The rearrangement joins TRBV27 to TRBJ2-3; TRBD2 might be the D (7 bases). CDR3 length: 16 amino acids. V was shortened by 2 bases and J by 5 bases, with 17 bases between the two germline ends. The germline gives CDR1 MNHEY, CDR2 SMNVEV (reference sequence). The CDR3 spells CASSLLDRGGGDTQYF. CDR3 DNA: TGTGCCAGCAGTTTACTGGATAGGGGAGGGGGAGATACGCAGTATTTT.

The chain employs TRBV7-8 and TRBJ1-4; D unclear. Germline V gene lookup returns CDR1 SGHVS and CDR2 FQNEAQ. The CDR3 runs to 13 residues. V was trimmed by 2 bases and J by 5 bases, leaving 6 bases between them. The CDR3 nucleotides read TGTGCCAGCAGCTTACGGATGAATGAAAAACTGTTTTTT. Translating it yields CASSLRMNEKLFF.

This clone appeared a single time. The rearrangement links TRBV10-1 to TRBJ1-4; D not resolved. V lost 0 bases and J 3 bases, leaving 11 bases between the germline ends. Germline-derived CDR1 and CDR2 are WNHNN and SYGVQD (reference sequence). This CDR3 contains 16 residues. CDR3 sequence: CASSESGTGANEKLFF. In nucleotides, the CDR3 is TGCGCCAGCAGTGAGTCGGGAACCGGGGCTAATGAAAAACTGTTTTTT.

CDR3 bases: TGTGCCAGCAGCTTGAGTCTAGCGGATTACAATGAGCAGTTCTTC. Protein product: CASSLSLADYNEQFF. This chain joins TRBV5-4 and TRBJ2-1, with TRBD2 identical over 7 bases. Germline V gene lookup returns CDR1 SGHNT and CDR2 YYREEE (reference sequence). The CDR3 covers 15 residues. After removal of 1 base from V and 4 bases from J, the junction contained 5 bases not matched to a gene.

V gene TRBV11-2 combines with J gene TRBJ2-1; the D is unclear. Germline-derived CDR1 and CDR2 are SGHAT and FQNNGV. This CDR3 is 14 amino acids long. Trimming took 3 bases from V and 7 from J, leaving 13 bases between them. DNA of the CDR3: TGTGCCAGCAGCTTCGTTATTTACGGGAATGAGCAGTTCTTC. It translates to CASSFVIYGNEQFF.

The gene calls are TRBV7-9 and TRBJ1-2; TRBD1 matches 7 bases. The CDR3 consists of 17 residues. V shed 4 bases and J 1 base; nucleotides not matched to a gene: 12. Germline V gives CDR1 SEHNR, CDR2 FQNEAQ (reference sequence). The CDR3 DNA follows: TGTGCCAGCAGCTCCAAAAGACAGGGTAGATTTAACTATGGCTACACCTTC. Protein product: CASSSKRQGRFNYGYTF.

The rearrangement uses TRBV27 and TRBJ1-6; D is unclear. The CDR3 has 14 residues. The germline CDR1 and CDR2 sequences are MNHEY and SMNVEV (reference sequence). The V gene lost 3 bases and the J gene lost 6 bases, with 9 bases spanning the gap. The CDR3 sequence: CASSLTRLNSPLHF. Written as DNA, the CDR3 is TGTGCCAGCAGTTTGACACGACTTAATTCACCCCTCCACTTT.

This sequence joins TRBV19 and TRBJ2-1; 9 bases map to TRBD2. With 5 bases clipped from V and 0 bases from J, the junction kept 2 bases outside the gene matches. This CDR3 is built from 15 residues. Germline V gene sequence: CDR1 LNHDA, CDR2 SQIVND (reference sequence). The CDR3 DNA is TGTGCCAGTAGTCTAGCGGGGCGCTCCTACAATGAGCAGTTCTTC. As protein: CASSLAGRSYNEQFF. The full variable domain, completed using reference TRBV19 and TRBJ2-1, is DGGITQSPKYLFRKEGQNVTLSCEQNLNHDAMYWYRQDPGQGLRLIYYSQIVNDFQKGDIAEGYSVSREKKESFPLTVTSAQKNPTAFYLCASSLAGRSYNEQFFGPGTRLTVL.